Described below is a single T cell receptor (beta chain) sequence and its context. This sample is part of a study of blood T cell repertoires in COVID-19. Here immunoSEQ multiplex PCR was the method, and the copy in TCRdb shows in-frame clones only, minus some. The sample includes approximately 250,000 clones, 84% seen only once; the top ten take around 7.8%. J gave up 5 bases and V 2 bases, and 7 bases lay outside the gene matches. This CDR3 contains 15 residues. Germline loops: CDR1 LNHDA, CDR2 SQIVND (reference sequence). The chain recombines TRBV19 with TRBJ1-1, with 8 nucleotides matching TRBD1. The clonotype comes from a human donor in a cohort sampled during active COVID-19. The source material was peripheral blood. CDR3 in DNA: TGTGCCAGTAGTATAACATCGACAGGGGATACTGAAGCTTTCTTT. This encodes CASSITSTGDTEAFF.